This section outlines one TCR beta chain sequence together with its context. This sample is part of a study of blood T cell repertoires in COVID-19. Authors' processing steps: By means of reference gene primer amplification, nucleated cell counts were estimated. Method: immunoSEQ multiplex PCR; TCRdb's copy keeps in-frame clones and lacks some. V, J and clone size reflect that table, while D and trimming were determined from the DNA. The repertoire has some 500,000 clones, 85% to 90% of them found once; the top ten carry around 7.8%. This CDR3 is built from 14 residues. The junction had 4 bases not matched to a gene; V was cut back by 5 bases and J by 6 bases. CDR1 and CDR2 (germline): SGHNT, YYREEE (reference sequence). Seattle's cohort entered during active infection and was followed longitudinally.

Source material: peripheral blood. The chain joins TRBV5-4 to TRBJ1-6; TRBD1 aligns across 8 bases. This TCR was recovered from a woman aged 45-60 years with COVID-19, enrolled during active disease. The CDR3 DNA follows: TGTGCCAGCAGGGACAGGGTTACTAATTCACCCCTCCACTTT. Its translation is CASRDRVTNSPLHF.